Each of the 27 T cell receptor beta chains below was sequenced from the same sample in a study of cytotoxic CD8 clonotypes in ibrutinib-treated CLL. The data were produced by immunoSEQ multiplex PCR, yet TCRdb's version contains in-frame clones alone and is incomplete. The data hold 49,000 or so clones, with around 53% observed a single time. The source material was PBMCs, sampled after 12 months of ibrutinib treatment. These receptors all come from a human donor with chronic lymphocytic leukemia.

The rearrangement uses TRBV9 and TRBJ1-3, with D tentatively TRBD1 (5 bases). V lost 3 bases to trimming and J lost 0 bases, with 10 bases between them. The CDR3 is 15 residues long. Looked up from germline, CDR1 is SGDLS and CDR2 is YYNGEE. This CDR3 reads CASSASGSSGNTIYF. DNA for the CDR3: TGTGCCAGCAGCGCTTCAGGGTCCTCTGGAAACACCATATATTTT.

This clone was seen a handful of times. The chain uses TRBV4-1 and TRBJ2-7; TRBD2 matches 7 bases. CDR1 MGHRA and CDR2 YSYEKL come from the germline V gene. The CDR3 loop spans 14 amino acids. Germline trimming cut 4 bases from V and 2 bases from J; bases unmatched to any gene: 5. The CDR3 DNA reads as TGCGCCAGCAGCCCCCGGGACTACACCTACGAGCAGTACTTC. This sequence encodes CASSPRDYTYEQYF.

This clone turned up a few times. The chain uses TRBV7-8 and TRBJ2-7; 8 bases agree with TRBD1. CDR3 length: 15 residues. Trimming cost V 3 bases and J 5 bases; bases outside gene matches: 9. Germline CDR1 reads SGHVS; CDR2 reads FQNEAQ. The CDR3 loop is CASSFPGQGVDEQYF. For the CDR3, the DNA is TGTGCCAGCAGCTTTCCCGGACAGGGAGTAGACGAGCAGTACTTC. The whole variable domain, filled in from reference TRBV7-8 and TRBJ2-7, reads GAGVSQSPRYKVAKRGQDVALRCDPISGHVSLFWYQQALGQGPEFLTYFQNEAQLDKSGLPSDRFFAERPEGSVSTLKIQRTQQEDSAVYLCASSFPGQGVDEQYFGPGTRLTVT.

This clone was counted once. V and J are TRBV6-6 and TRBJ2-5, with 8 bases aligning to TRBD1. Germline loops: CDR1 MNHNY, CDR2 SVGAGI (reference sequence). The trim removed 6 bases at V and 4 bases at J, leaving 7 bases unmatched. The CDR3 length is 14 residues. CDR3 nucleotides: TGTGCCAGCAGCGGAAGGACAGGGATAGAGACCCAGTACTTC. Translation gives CASSGRTGIETQYF.

A few counts support this clone. The chain carries TRBV28 and TRBJ2-1; possibly TRBD2 for D (5 bases). CDR3 size: 14 residues. The ends were cut back, 1 base at V and 3 bases at J, with 7 bases in the middle. Per the germline V gene, CDR1 is MDHEN and CDR2 is SYDVKM. Here the CDR3 reads CASSLSGNYNEQFF. The DNA of the CDR3 is TGTGCCAGCAGTTTATCGGGGAACTACAATGAGCAGTTCTTC.

The chain combines TRBV27 with TRBJ1-1; D gene uncertain. Germline assignment: CDR1 MNHEY and CDR2 SMNVEV (reference sequence). The CDR3 is 14 residues long. Deletions cut 7 bases from V and 3 bases from J, with 15 bases between. CDR3 in amino acids: CASISLIRDTEAFF. Written as DNA, the CDR3 is TGTGCCAGCATATCGTTAATCCGGGACACTGAAGCTTTCTTT.

J is TRBJ1-5 and V is TRBV29-1; D ambiguous. Germline loops: CDR1 SQVTM, CDR2 ANQGSEA. The CDR3 loop spans 14 amino acids. The V end lost 6 bases, the J end lost 0 bases, and 12 bases lay between the germline ends. The DNA for the CDR3 is TGCAGCGTAGCTTTCTTCGATAGCAATCAGCCCCAGCATTTT. Its translation is CSVAFFDSNQPQHF.

CDR3 region: CASSLIGGSNEKLFF. The CDR3 nucleotides read TGTGCCAGCAGTTTAATAGGAGGTTCTAATGAAAAACTGTTTTTT. The chain employs TRBV28 and TRBJ1-4; D not certain. Germline lookup yields CDR1 MDHEN and CDR2 SYDVKM. This CDR3 has 15 amino acids. V was shortened by 2 bases and J by 3 bases, with 10 bases between the two germline ends. Together with reference TRBV28 and TRBJ1-4, the CDR3 gives the full variable domain: DVKVTQSSRYLVKRTGEKVFLECVQDMDHENMFWYRQDPGLGLRLIYFSYDVKMKEKGDIPEGYSVSREKKERFSLILESASTNQTSMYLCASSLIGGSNEKLFFGSGTQLSVL.

This clone was seen many times. The rearrangement links TRBV10-2 to TRBJ1-4; D ambiguous. The germline V gene encodes CDR1 WSHSY and CDR2 SAAADI. V was cut by 6 bases and J by 2 bases, with 10 bases left in between. The CDR3 spans 14 residues. The CDR3 nucleotides read TGCGCCAGCAGGGAGGGCCCCACTAATGAAAAACTGTTTTTT. Translation gives CASREGPTNEKLFF.

V usage is TRBV5-6 and J usage is TRBJ1-5; D unresolved. The germline V gene encodes CDR1 SGHDT and CDR2 YYEEEE. The length of the CDR3 is 12 residues. Trimming removed 3 bases from V and 13 bases from J, with 14 bases in between. The CDR3 DNA sequence: TGTGCCAGCAGCTACCGTCATGACCGTCAGCATTTT. This codes for CASSYRHDRQHF.

This clone was detected only a few times. V is TRBV2 and J is TRBJ1-2, with D possibly being TRBD1 (6 bases). This CDR3 is built from 13 residues. Germline values: CDR1 SNHLY, CDR2 FYNNEI. Between the trimmed V and J ends, which lost 5 bases and 4 bases, there was a span of 11 bases. The CDR3, as DNA: TGTGCCAGCAGTCTGACAGGAATCTATGGCTACACCTTC. Its protein is CASSLTGIYGYTF. The variable domain in full, completed from reference TRBV2 and TRBJ1-2, reads EPEVTQTPSHQVTQMGQEVILRCVPISNHLYFYWYRQILGQKVEFLVSFYNNEISEKSEIFDDQFSVERPDGSNFTLKIRSTKLEDSAMYFCASSLTGIYGYTFGSGTRLTVV.

This clone has a handful of counts. The rearrangement links TRBV18 to TRBJ2-4, with 7 bases that match TRBD1. The CDR3 runs 16 residues. Germline V lookup: CDR1 KGHSH, CDR2 LQKENI. V shed 3 bases and J 3 bases; nucleotides not matched to a gene: 8. DNA for the CDR3: TGTGCCAGCTCACCGGGCGACAGGGTGGGCAAAAACATTCAGTACTTC. This encodes CASSPGDRVGKNIQYF.

This chain uses TRBV29-1 with TRBJ2-1; D might be TRBD2 (5 bases). The germline CDR1 and CDR2 sequences are SQVTM and ANQGSEA. Trimming shortened V by 7 bases and J by 7 bases, and 17 bases separated the two germline ends. CDR3 length: 13 residues. The CDR3 DNA reads as TGCAGCGCCCAACCGGGGATGAGGAATGAGCAGTTCTTC. It is translated as CSAQPGMRNEQFF.

This chain joins TRBV27 and TRBJ2-3, with TRBD2 matching 8 bases. Germline V gene data show CDR1 as MNHEY and CDR2 as SMNVEV (reference sequence). The CDR3 totals 15 residues. The J segment lost 7 bases and the V segment lost 6 bases, leaving 12 bases of the junction unmatched. The DNA of the CDR3 is TGTGCCAGCAGCCCGGGGGGGCAGGGTAGGCATACGCAGTATTTT. This codes for CASSPGGQGRHTQYF.

The J gene is TRBJ2-1, the V gene TRBV28, with 7 nucleotides matching TRBD2. V shed 4 bases and J 10 bases; nucleotides not matched to a gene: 13. The CDR3 runs 15 residues. Germline V gives CDR1 MDHEN, CDR2 SYDVKM. The CDR3 sequence: CASSSGGTTSKEQFF. As DNA, the CDR3 is TGTGCCAGCAGTTCCGGAGGGACTACATCTAAGGAGCAGTTCTTC.

The chain couples TRBV9 to TRBJ2-5, with a tentative D call TRBD2 (5 bases). The length of the CDR3 is 12 residues. V dropped 3 bases and J dropped 10 bases, with 13 bases sitting between them. CDR1 is SGDLS and CDR2 is YYNGEE in the germline V gene. Written as DNA, the CDR3 is TGTGCCAGCAGCGCCGGAGGAAGCGACCAGTACTTC. Translation gives CASSAGGSDQYF. Supplemented by reference TRBV9 and TRBJ2-5, the full variable domain reads DSGVTQTPKHLITATGQRVTLRCSPRSGDLSVYWYQQSLDQGLQFLIQYYNGEERAKGNILERFSAQQFPDLHSELNLSSLELGDSALYFCASSAGGSDQYFGPGTRLLVL.

V gene TRBV18 combines with J gene TRBJ1-1; D not resolved. V was shortened by 3 bases and J by 4 bases, with 9 bases between the two germline ends. CDR3 length: 13 residues. Germline CDR1 is KGHSH and CDR2 is LQKENI. The CDR3 nucleotides are TGTGCCAGCTCACCCAAAATCCTCACTGAAGCTTTCTTT. This translates into CASSPKILTEAFF.

The J gene is TRBJ1-4, the V gene TRBV5-1, with 7 nucleotides matching TRBD1. With V trimmed by 3 bases and J by 3 bases, 5 bases remained unmatched. The CDR3 has 15 residues. CDR1 SGHRS and CDR2 YFSETQ come from the germline V gene. CDR3 sequence: CASSSLQGPNEKLFF. The DNA for the CDR3 is TGCGCCAGCAGCTCCTTACAGGGGCCTAATGAAAAACTGTTTTTT.

The V and J genes are TRBV20-1 and TRBJ2-1; TRBD1 matches 9 bases. The germline CDR1 and CDR2 sequences are DFQATT and SNEGSKA (reference sequence). CDR3 length equals 10 residues. Germline trimming cut 5 bases from V and 12 bases from J; bases unmatched to any gene: 2. As DNA, the CDR3 is TGCAGTGCTCTGGACAGGGGGCAGTTCTTC. Translation: CSALDRGQFF.

This clone has a handful of counts. The chain combines TRBV11-3 with TRBJ2-5; D remains ambiguous. Germline lookup yields CDR1 SGHNT and CDR2 YENEEA. The CDR3 totals 11 residues. V was clipped by 3 bases and J by 4 bases, with 3 bases between them. CDR3 protein: CASSFGETQYF. The CDR3 DNA follows: TGTGCCAGCAGCTTCGGAGAGACCCAGTACTTC.

The chain has TRBV6-1 and TRBJ1-5; D is ambiguous. The CDR3 has 15 amino acids. CDR1 and CDR2 from the germline V gene are MNHNS and SASEGT. The ends were cut back, 6 bases at V and 3 bases at J, with 15 bases in the middle. The CDR3 coding sequence is TGTGCCAGCAGCGCGTCGTGGGGAGTCAATCAGCCCCAGCATTTT. Translation gives CASSASWGVNQPQHF.

The chain carries TRBV27 and TRBJ2-5, with 7 bases fitting TRBD2. Trimming removed 5 bases from V and 2 bases from J; junction bases left unmatched: 14. Per the germline V gene, CDR1 is MNHEY and CDR2 is SMNVEV (reference sequence). This CDR3 spans 17 amino acids. The CDR3: CASSPRTSAKSQETQYF. The DNA for the CDR3 is TGTGCCAGCAGTCCCCGGACTAGTGCAAAGAGTCAAGAGACCCAGTACTTC.

The chain combines TRBV29-1 with TRBJ1-1, with D possibly matching TRBD1 (6 bases). CDR1 and CDR2 (germline): SQVTM, ANQGSEA. The CDR3 loop spans 15 amino acids. Deletions cut 5 bases from V and 4 bases from J, with 20 bases between. In DNA, the CDR3 is TGCAGCGTTACCGGGACACGGGGCCTGGGCACTGAAGCTTTCTTT. Residues: CSVTGTRGLGTEAFF. Based on the CDR3 plus reference TRBV29-1 and TRBJ1-1, the full variable domain is SAVISQKPSRDICQRGTSLTIQCQVDSQVTMMFWYRQQPGQSLTLIATANQGSEATYESGFVIDKFPISRPNLTFSTLTVSNMSPEDSSIYLCSVTGTRGLGTEAFFGQGTRLTVV.

The V and J genes are TRBV11-2 and TRBJ2-5; 8 bases are a match to TRBD1. Per the germline V gene, CDR1 is SGHAT and CDR2 is FQNNGV. The CDR3 has 15 residues. V lost 2 bases to trimming and J lost 1 base; unmatched junction nucleotides: 3. The CDR3 here is CASSLQGQVQETQYF. The CDR3 nucleotides read TGTGCCAGCAGCTTACAGGGACAGGTCCAAGAGACCCAGTACTTC.

This clone was detected ten times or more. J is TRBJ1-1 and V is TRBV7-8; D not resolved. The germline CDR1 and CDR2 sequences are SGHVS and FQNEAQ. The CDR3 totals 13 residues. Trimming cost V 2 bases and J 1 base, with 5 bases left between them. CDR3 bases: TGTGCCAGCAGCTTAAGCAGGAACACTGAAGCTTTCTTT. Translation gives CASSLSRNTEAFF.

This chain joins TRBV5-1 and TRBJ2-7; 10 nucleotides agree with TRBD1. CDR3 length: 15 amino acids. V trimming: 4 bases; J trimming: 4 bases; junction bases outside the gene matches: 8. The germline V gene encodes CDR1 SGHRS and CDR2 YFSETQ. DNA for the CDR3: TGCGCCAGCAGCCCGATGACAGGGGGCGGTTACGAGCAGTACTTC. Encoded protein: CASSPMTGGGYEQYF.

This chain links TRBV5-1 with TRBJ2-2, with 7 bases fitting TRBD1. Unmatched junction bases numbered 5, after V lost 0 bases and J lost 3 bases. Per germline, CDR1 SGHRS and CDR2 YFSETQ. The CDR3 has 16 amino acids. This CDR3 reads CASSLEQGLDTGELFF. CDR3 in DNA: TGCGCCAGCAGCTTGGAACAGGGGCTGGACACCGGGGAGCTGTTTTTT.